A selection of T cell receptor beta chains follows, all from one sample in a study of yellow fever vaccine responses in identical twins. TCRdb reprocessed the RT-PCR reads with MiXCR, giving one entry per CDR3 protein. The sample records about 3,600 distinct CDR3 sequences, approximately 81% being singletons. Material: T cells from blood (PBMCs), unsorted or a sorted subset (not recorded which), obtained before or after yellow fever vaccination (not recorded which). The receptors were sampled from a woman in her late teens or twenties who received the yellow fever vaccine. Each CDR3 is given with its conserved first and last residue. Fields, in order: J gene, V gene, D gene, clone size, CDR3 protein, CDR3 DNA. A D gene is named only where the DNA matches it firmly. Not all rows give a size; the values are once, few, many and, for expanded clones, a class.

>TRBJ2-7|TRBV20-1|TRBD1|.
CSAWTGSYEQYF
TGCAGTGCTTGGACAGGTTCCTACGAGCAGTACTTC
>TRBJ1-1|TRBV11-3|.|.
CASSSVGVTEAFF
TGTGCCAGCAGCTCCGTGGGGGTCACTGAAGCTTTCTTT
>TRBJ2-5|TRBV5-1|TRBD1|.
CASSRGQDQETQYF
TGCGCCAGCAGCCGAGGACAGGACCAAGAGACCCAGTACTTC
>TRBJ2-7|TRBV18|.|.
CASSPGAGNEQYF
TGTGCCAGCTCACCGGGGGCGGGGAACGAGCAGTACTTC
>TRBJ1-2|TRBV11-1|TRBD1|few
CASSFLQGYGYTF
TGTGCCAGCAGCTTTCTACAGGGGTATGGCTACACCTTC
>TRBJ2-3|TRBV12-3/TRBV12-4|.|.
CASSLSGGTDTQYF
TGTGCCAGCAGTTTGAGCGGAGGCACAGATACGCAGTATTTT
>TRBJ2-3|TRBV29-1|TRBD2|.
CSVGGLAVTDTQYF
TGCAGCGTTGGCGGGCTAGCGGTCACAGATACGCAGTATTTT
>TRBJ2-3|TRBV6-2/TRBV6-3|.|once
CASSSSNTDTQYF
TGTGCCAGCAGTTCCTCCAACACAGATACGCAGTATTTT
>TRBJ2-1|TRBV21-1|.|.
CASKRTGRENNEQFF
TGTGCCAGCAAGAGGACAGGGCGAGAAAACAATGAGCAGTTCTTC
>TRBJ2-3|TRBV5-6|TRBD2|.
CASSLAGLAGGLNPSDTQYF
TGTGCCAGCAGCTTGGCTGGACTAGCGGGAGGGCTCAACCCCTCAGATACGCAGTATTTT
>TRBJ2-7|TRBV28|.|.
CASSLLAGNEQYF
TGTGCCAGCAGTTTATTAGCCGGGAACGAGCAGTACTTC
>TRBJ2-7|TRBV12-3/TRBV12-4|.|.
CASRSGVTYEQYF
TGTGCCAGCAGGTCAGGCGTTACCTACGAGCAGTACTTC
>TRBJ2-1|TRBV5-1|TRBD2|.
CASSLTSGRAYNEQFF
TGCGCCAGCAGCTTGACTAGCGGGAGGGCCTACAATGAGCAGTTCTTC
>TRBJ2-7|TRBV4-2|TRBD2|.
CASSQQPGAGSSYEQYF
TGTGCCAGCAGCCAACAGCCCGGAGCGGGAAGCTCCTACGAGCAGTACTTC
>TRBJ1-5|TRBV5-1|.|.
CASSLRGDQPQHF
TGCGCCAGCAGCTTGAGGGGGGATCAGCCCCAGCATTTT
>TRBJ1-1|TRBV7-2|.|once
CATLRTFANTEAFF
TGTGCCACCCTTAGGACCTTTGCTAACACTGAAGCTTTCTTT
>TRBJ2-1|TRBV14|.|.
CASSHLGDITYNEQFF
TGTGCCAGCAGCCATTTGGGGGACATTACCTACAATGAGCAGTTCTTC
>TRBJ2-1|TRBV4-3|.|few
CASSQDRGLDNEQFF
TGCGCCAGCAGCCAAGATAGGGGACTGGACAATGAGCAGTTCTTC
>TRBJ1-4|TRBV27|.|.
CASSSLQGLYEKLFF
TGTGCCAGCAGTTCCCTGCAGGGTCTATACGAAAAACTGTTTTTT
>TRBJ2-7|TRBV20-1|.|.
CSATQDAAYEQYF
TGCAGTGCCACGCAGGACGCCGCCTACGAGCAGTACTTC
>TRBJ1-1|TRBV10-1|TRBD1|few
CASSERGQGARVEAFF
TGCGCCAGCAGTGAGCGTGGACAGGGGGCGCGGGTTGAAGCTTTCTTT
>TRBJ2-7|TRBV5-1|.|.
CASSLRLGRDYEQYF
TGCGCCAGCAGCCTGAGGCTGGGACGGGACTACGAGCAGTACTTC
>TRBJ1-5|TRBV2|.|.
CASSRVTQPQHF
TGTGCCAGCAGCAGGGTTACTCAGCCCCAGCATTTT